This T cell receptor beta chain emerged from a study of tumor-infiltrating lymphocytes in primary liver carcinoma. TCR beta cDNA was made from 500 ng total RNA with a constant-region primer. Amplification in three nested multiplex PCR rounds with slightly modified ARM-PCR gave rise to TCR beta libraries. One entry per CDR3 protein results from TCRdb running MiXCR on the multiplex PCR reads. Found here are about 320,000 distinct CDR3 sequences, 58% of them singletons; the top ten hold approximately 15%. In addition to blood RNA drawn from unsorted whole blood, germline DNA was extracted. The TCR originated in a woman in her twenties or thirties with primary liver carcinoma and hepatitis B virus infection. The sample consisted of peripheral blood.

The CDR3: CAWSTGRSSPLHF. DNA of the CDR3: TGTGCCTGGAGTACAGGGCGAAGTTCACCCCTCCACTTT. The chain has TRBV30 and TRBJ1-6; D perhaps matches TRBD1 (6 bases). The V gene's germline CDR1 is GTSNPN and CDR2 SVGIG (reference sequence). V was trimmed by 2 bases and J by 9 bases, leaving 11 bases between them. The CDR3 runs to 13 residues.